The next 30 T cell receptor beta chains were all read from a single sample in a study of blood T cell repertoires in COVID-19. The repertoire was sequenced with immunoSEQ multiplex PCR; TCRdb's copy has only in-frame clones and lacks some. Of 150,000 to 200,000 clones listed, roughly 80% are singletons. The source material was PBMCs or T cells enriched from blood (not recorded which). The receptors were gathered from a woman aged 55-69 years who had recovered from COVID-19.

The chain carries TRBV6-1 and TRBJ1-1; possible D gene TRBD1, 5 bases. This CDR3 has 13 residues. Trimming took off 3 bases at V and 0 bases at J, with 5 bases between the two ends. CDR1 MNHNS and CDR2 SASEGT come from the germline V gene. CDR3: CASSEGLNTEAFF. DNA for the CDR3: TGTGCCAGCAGTGAGGGGCTGAACACTGAAGCTTTCTTT.

The chain is built from TRBV19 and TRBJ2-1; 7 bases map to TRBD1. Germline CDR1 LNHDA, CDR2 SQIVND (reference sequence). J gave up 4 bases and V 1 base, and 4 bases lay outside the gene matches. This CDR3 region has 15 residues. The CDR3 DNA is TGTGCCAGTAGTATAGGTAGGGGGCGATACAATGAGCAGTTCTTC. The encoded protein is CASSIGRGRYNEQFF.

This chain uses TRBV6-5 with TRBJ1-2, with TRBD1 matching 7 bases. Germline CDR1 reads MNHEY; CDR2 reads SVGAGI. The V gene end was trimmed by 2 bases and the J gene end by 6 bases; junction bases not matched to a gene: 6. The CDR3 loop spans 14 amino acids. CDR3 nucleotides: TGTGCCAGCAGTTACAAGTTAGGGGGCAATGGCTACACCTTC. It codes for CASSYKLGGNGYTF.

The gene calls are TRBV7-9 and TRBJ1-3; D is ambiguous. This CDR3 is 13 amino acids long. The V gene's germline CDR1 is SEHNR and CDR2 FQNEAQ (reference sequence). Between the trimmed V and J ends, which lost 8 bases and 4 bases, there was a span of 12 bases. CDR3 residues: CASAPGFGNTIYF. In DNA, the CDR3 is TGTGCCAGCGCGCCGGGGTTCGGAAACACCATATATTTT.

The genes are TRBV4-1 and TRBJ1-5, with TRBD1 identical over 9 bases. Germline-derived CDR1 and CDR2 are MGHRA and YSYEKL. The V gene end was trimmed by 3 bases and the J gene end by 7 bases; junction bases not matched to a gene: 10. CDR3 length equals 16 residues. Written as DNA, the CDR3 is TGCGCCAGCAGCCATTTCCTACAGGGGGCAGGGCAGCCCCAGCATTTT. It yields the protein CASSHFLQGAGQPQHF.

The rearrangement uses TRBV25-1 and TRBJ2-3; tentatively, D is TRBD1 (6 bases). V shed 11 bases and J shed 3 bases, with 9 bases lying between them. The length of the CDR3 is 11 residues. From germline, CDR1 is MGHDK and CDR2 SYGVNS. The CDR3: CACGQTDTQYF. DNA of the CDR3: TGTGCCTGCGGACAGACAGATACGCAGTATTTT.

The J gene is TRBJ2-3, the V gene TRBV25-1, with D possibly TRBD2 on 5 matching bases. Germline V gives CDR1 MGHDK, CDR2 SYGVNS. The CDR3 covers 14 residues. V gave up 3 bases and J gave up 6 bases, with 13 bases separating them. The CDR3 is CASSEPKTGDTQYF. CDR3 nucleotides: TGTGCCAGCAGTGAGCCTAAAACGGGGGATACGCAGTATTTT.

The chain couples TRBV9 to TRBJ2-3; 7 bases line up with TRBD2. Per germline, CDR1 SGDLS and CDR2 YYNGEE. V gave up 7 bases and J gave up 6 bases; unmatched junction bases: 11. The CDR3 runs to 14 residues. CDR3 amino acids: CASGGTTAGDTQYF. CDR3 sequence (DNA): TGTGCCAGCGGGGGGACTACCGCCGGTGATACGCAGTATTTT.

The chain is built from TRBV12-3 or TRBV12-4 and TRBJ2-1; TRBD2 aligns across 7 bases. V shed 5 bases and J 8 bases; nucleotides not matched to a gene: 6. CDR3 length equals 13 residues. The CDR3 region is CASSVTSQDEQFF. Written as DNA, the CDR3 is TGTGCCAGCAGTGTGACTAGCCAGGATGAGCAGTTCTTC.

V usage is TRBV24-1 and J usage is TRBJ2-5, with 11 bases identical to TRBD1. This CDR3 has 15 amino acids. Trimming cost V 5 bases and J 6 bases; bases outside gene matches: 7. CDR1 is KGHDR, CDR2 SFDVKD, per germline. The DNA of the CDR3 is TGTGCCACCAGTGTCGGGACAGGGGGGATGCAGACCCAGTACTTC. Translated, it gives CATSVGTGGMQTQYF.

The J gene is TRBJ1-6, the V gene TRBV10-1; no firm D call. The germline gives CDR1 WNHNN, CDR2 SYGVQD (reference sequence). Trimming pared 2 bases from V and 3 bases from J, leaving 8 bases between. The CDR3 sequence is 15 residues long. CDR3 DNA sequence: TGCGCCAGCAGTGAGAGCGGGGACTATAATTCACCCCTCCACTTT. Translated: CASSESGDYNSPLHF.

This clone was found once. The chain joins TRBV5-4 to TRBJ2-1; 8 nucleotides match TRBD1. With V trimmed by 3 bases and J by 8 bases, 4 bases remained unmatched. The CDR3 runs 13 residues. Germline V lookup: CDR1 SGHNT, CDR2 YYREEE (reference sequence). The CDR3 sequence: CASSSPGGDEQFF. The CDR3 DNA reads as TGTGCCAGCAGCTCCCCAGGGGGCGATGAGCAGTTCTTC.

This clone appeared once. This chain links TRBV29-1 with TRBJ2-1, with D perhaps matching TRBD1 (6 bases). With 8 bases removed from V and 1 base from J, the gap between germline ends came to 24 bases. The length of the CDR3 is 17 residues. CDR1 is SQVTM, CDR2 ANQGSEA, per germline. The CDR3 protein is CSPGSGQSRASYNEQFF. CDR3 in DNA: TGCAGCCCGGGGTCGGGACAATCAAGGGCATCCTACAATGAGCAGTTCTTC.

The chain recombines TRBV2 with TRBJ2-4; D is possibly TRBD1 (6 bases). Germline V gene sequence: CDR1 SNHLY, CDR2 FYNNEI. Between the trimmed V and J ends, which lost 3 bases and 3 bases, there was a span of 12 bases. The length of the CDR3 is 15 residues. CDR3 DNA: TGTGCCAGCAGTGATGGACAGTACCTCAAAAACATTCAGTACTTC. This translates into CASSDGQYLKNIQYF.

This clone appeared a single time. The V gene is TRBV19, the J gene TRBJ1-6; D is undetermined. There are 16 residues in the CDR3. Trimming shortened V by 5 bases and J by 0 bases, and 11 bases separated the two germline ends. Germline loops: CDR1 LNHDA, CDR2 SQIVND (reference sequence). Written as DNA, the CDR3 is TGTGCCAGTAGTGGGGAGGACCTCTCCTATAATTCACCCCTCCACTTT. Protein: CASSGEDLSYNSPLHF. Supplemented by reference TRBV19 and TRBJ1-6, the full variable domain reads DGGITQSPKYLFRKEGQNVTLSCEQNLNHDAMYWYRQDPGQGLRLIYYSQIVNDFQKGDIAEGYSVSREKKESFPLTVTSAQKNPTAFYLCASSGEDLSYNSPLHFGNGTRLTVT.

This clone was seen a handful of times. V is TRBV3-1 (or the pseudogene TRBV3-2) and J is TRBJ1-1; perhaps TRBD1 as D (5 bases). Trimming pared 0 bases from V and 6 bases from J, leaving 11 bases between. Germline V gives CDR1 LGHDT, CDR2 YNNKEL (reference sequence). This CDR3 is 14 amino acids long. The CDR3 region is CASSQDTGGAEAFF. The CDR3 nucleotides read TGTGCCAGCAGCCAAGATACGGGAGGGGCTGAAGCTTTCTTT.

The rearrangement links TRBV6-6 to TRBJ1-5; 10 bases agree with TRBD1. The CDR3 extends over 16 amino acids. J lost 7 bases, V lost 2 bases, and 8 bases had no gene match. The V gene's germline CDR1 is MNHNY and CDR2 SVGAGI (reference sequence). CDR3 residues: CASSYPGTGATQPQHF. The CDR3, as DNA: TGTGCCAGCAGTTACCCCGGGACAGGGGCCACGCAGCCCCAGCATTTT.

This sequence joins TRBV5-4 and TRBJ1-6; 9 bases align to TRBD1. Germline V lookup: CDR1 SGHNT, CDR2 YYREEE (reference sequence). The junction had 5 bases not matched to a gene; V was cut back by 5 bases and J by 8 bases. The CDR3 length is 14 residues. The CDR3 is CASSRDRVYSPLHF. Written as DNA, the CDR3 is TGTGCCAGCAGTCGGGACAGGGTTTATTCACCCCTCCACTTT.

The V call is TRBV5-1, the J call TRBJ2-7; D might be TRBD2 (5 bases). The CDR3 spans 15 residues. CDR1 SGHRS and CDR2 YFSETQ come from the germline V gene. V lost 0 bases and J 3 bases, leaving 13 bases between the germline ends. The CDR3 nucleotides read TGCGCCAGCAGCTTGGCCCTGCTTGGGAGCTACGAGCAGTACTTC. Translation: CASSLALLGSYEQYF.

The chain is built from TRBV25-1 and TRBJ1-1, with a possible D match to TRBD1 (5 bases). CDR3 length: 15 residues. The V gene's germline CDR1 is MGHDK and CDR2 SYGVNS. V was trimmed by 2 bases and J by 0 bases, leaving 10 bases between them. The CDR3 region has the DNA TGTGCCAGCAGTGAAACCCAGGGCCTGAACACTGAAGCTTTCTTT. Translation: CASSETQGLNTEAFF.

V usage is TRBV6-1 and J usage is TRBJ2-1; possible D gene TRBD2, 5 bases. The germline V and J ends were trimmed by 1 base and 4 bases, with 14 bases remaining between them. CDR1 is MNHNS and CDR2 is SASEGT in the germline V gene. The CDR3 sequence is 16 residues long. The CDR3 DNA sequence: TGTGCCAGCAGTGAAGAGGCCGGCGGGCCGTACAATGAGCAGTTCTTC. This sequence encodes CASSEEAGGPYNEQFF.

This clone has more than one count but fewer than ten. The chain recombines TRBV24-1 with TRBJ2-3; possibly TRBD1 for D (5 bases). V was clipped by 2 bases and J by 2 bases, with 13 bases between them. The CDR3 runs to 16 residues. Germline CDR1 KGHDR, CDR2 SFDVKD. CDR3 loop: CATSDSQGMSTDTQYF. In nucleotides, the CDR3 is TGTGCCACCAGTGATTCTCAGGGTATGTCCACAGATACGCAGTATTTT.

This clone was seen repeatedly, ten times or more. This chain joins TRBV27 and TRBJ2-7, with TRBD1 matching over 12 bases. V lost 2 bases and J lost 5; bases outside the gene matches: 4. Germline loops: CDR1 MNHEY, CDR2 SMNVEV (reference sequence). The CDR3 covers 15 residues. The CDR3 sequence is CASSLGDRGRHEQYF. CDR3 DNA sequence: TGTGCCAGCAGTTTAGGGGACAGGGGGCGACACGAGCAGTACTTC.

This chain joins TRBV3-1 (or the pseudogene TRBV3-2) and TRBJ1-3, with 8 bases identical to TRBD1. CDR1 and CDR2 (germline): LGHDT, YNNKEL (reference sequence). CDR3 size: 13 residues. The J segment lost 3 bases and the V segment lost 10 bases, leaving 5 bases of the junction unmatched. The CDR3 region has the DNA TGTGCCACCGGACAGGGCGTTGGAAACACCATATATTTT. Amino acids: CATGQGVGNTIYF.

The chain uses TRBV7-3 and TRBJ1-1, with a possible D match to TRBD1 (5 bases). V was trimmed by 5 bases and J by 1 base, leaving 8 bases between them. The CDR3 runs to 13 residues. The germline CDR1 and CDR2 sequences are SGHTA and FQGTGA. The CDR3 DNA is TGTGCCAGCAGCGCCACAGGGAACACTGAAGCTTTCTTT. This sequence encodes CASSATGNTEAFF.

The chain employs TRBV6-1 and TRBJ1-2; a possible D gene is TRBD1 (6 bases). The CDR3 length is 13 residues. Trimming pared 1 base from V and 8 bases from J, leaving 11 bases between. Germline CDR1 is MNHNS and CDR2 is SASEGT. CDR3 sequence: CASSEVIQGGYTF. The CDR3 DNA follows: TGTGCCAGCAGTGAAGTAATCCAGGGGGGCTACACCTTC.

This chain joins TRBV27 and TRBJ1-1; D gene unclear. CDR3 length: 14 residues. The V gene's germline CDR1 is MNHEY and CDR2 SMNVEV (reference sequence). The ends were cut back, 7 bases at V and 6 bases at J, with 18 bases in the middle. The CDR3 loop is CASTTYTLGAEAFF. In DNA form, the CDR3 reads TGTGCCAGCACAACTTACACTCTTGGAGCTGAAGCTTTCTTT.

J is TRBJ1-2 and V is TRBV10-2; D gene ambiguous. The CDR3 is 16 residues long. In germline, CDR1 is WSHSY, CDR2 SAAADI. Trimming pared 1 base from V and 8 bases from J, leaving 20 bases between. Here the CDR3 DNA reads TGCGCCAGCAGTGAGTTCGAGAATGTGCCAGCGGGAGGCTACACCTTC. It codes for CASSEFENVPAGGYTF.

The chain joins TRBV20-1 to TRBJ1-2, with 9 bases identical to TRBD1. This CDR3 region has 13 residues. J gave up 8 bases and V 3 bases, and 7 bases lay outside the gene matches. The V gene's germline CDR1 is DFQATT and CDR2 SNEGSKA (reference sequence). CDR3 DNA sequence: TGCAGTGCTAGTGGACAGGGGCTAATAGGCTACACCTTC. Amino acids: CSASGQGLIGYTF.

This CDR3 reads CASSDREETQYF. CDR3 nucleotides: TGTGCCAGCAGTGACAGGGAAGAGACCCAGTACTTC. V is TRBV2 and J is TRBJ2-5, with a tentative D call TRBD1 (5 bases). Germline CDR1 and CDR2: SNHLY and FYNNEI. CDR3 size: 12 residues. Trimming shortened V by 3 bases and J by 3 bases, and 5 bases separated the two germline ends.